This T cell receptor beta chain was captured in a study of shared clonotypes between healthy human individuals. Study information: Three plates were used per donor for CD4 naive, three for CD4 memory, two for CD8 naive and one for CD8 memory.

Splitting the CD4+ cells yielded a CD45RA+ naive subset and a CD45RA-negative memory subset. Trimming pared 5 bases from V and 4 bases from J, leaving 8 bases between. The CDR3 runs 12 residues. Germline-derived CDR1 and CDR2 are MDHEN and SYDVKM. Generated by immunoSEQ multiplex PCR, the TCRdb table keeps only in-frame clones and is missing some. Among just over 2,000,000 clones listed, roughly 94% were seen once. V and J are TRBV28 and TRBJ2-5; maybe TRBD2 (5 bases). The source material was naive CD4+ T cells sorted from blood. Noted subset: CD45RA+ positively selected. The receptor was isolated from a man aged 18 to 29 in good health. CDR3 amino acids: CASSRTLETQYF. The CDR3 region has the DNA TGTGCCAGCAGTCGGACTCTAGAGACCCAGTACTTC.